Listed below are T cell receptor beta chains from one sample, sequenced in a study of cytotoxic CD8 clonotypes in ibrutinib-treated CLL. Data came from immunoSEQ multiplex PCR; TCRdb stores just in-frame clones and leaves some out. Of 150,000 or so clones in the sample, over 65% were seen once. The sample here was PBMCs, taken after 12 months of ibrutinib treatment. These receptor sequences come from a human donor with chronic lymphocytic leukemia. Each CDR3 is given with its conserved first and last residue. D genes are given only for firm matches. Only some rows state a clone size, as once, few, many or a class for expanded clones.

size: .; J: TRBJ2-7; V: TRBV4-3; D: TRBD1; CDR3: CASSQGQGVNEQYF; DNA: TGCGCCAGCAGCCAAGGACAGGGGGTCAACGAGCAGTACTTC
size: .; J: TRBJ1-5; V: TRBV19; D: TRBD1; CDR3: CASSTGQGAPNQPQHF; DNA: TGTGCCAGTAGTACTGGACAGGGGGCCCCCAATCAGCCCCAGCATTTT
size: once; J: TRBJ1-2; V: TRBV4-3; D: TRBD1; CDR3: CASSQAGQGARYGYTF; DNA: TGCGCCAGCAGCCAAGCCGGACAGGGGGCGCGCTATGGCTACACCTTC
size: .; J: TRBJ2-3; V: TRBV7-2; D: TRBD2; CDR3: CASSLVGGRGDTQYF; DNA: TGTGCCAGCAGCTTAGTTGGCGGGAGAGGTGATACGCAGTATTTT
size: once; J: TRBJ2-5; V: TRBV7-2; D: TRBD2; CDR3: CASSSSGKWFETQYF; DNA: TGTGCCAGCAGCTCTAGCGGGAAGTGGTTCGAGACCCAGTACTTC
size: few; J: TRBJ2-7; V: TRBV5-4; D: .; CDR3: CASSTPSGSYEQYF; DNA: TGTGCCAGCAGCACCCCGTCCGGGTCTTACGAGCAGTACTTC
size: few; J: TRBJ2-1; V: TRBV10-3; D: TRBD2; CDR3: CATYTGLAGGNYNEQFF; DNA: TGTGCCACCTACACGGGACTAGCGGGAGGAAACTACAATGAGCAGTTCTTC
size: .; J: TRBJ2-5; V: TRBV10-3; D: .; CDR3: CAISAQGGITETQYF; DNA: TGTGCCATCAGTGCACAGGGGGGGATAACAGAGACCCAGTACTTC
size: .; J: TRBJ2-7; V: TRBV28; D: .; CDR3: CASTNRPDEQYF; DNA: TGTGCCAGCACCAATCGGCCCGACGAGCAGTACTTC
size: .; J: TRBJ1-1; V: TRBV9; D: .; CDR3: CASSGRNTEAFF; DNA: TGTGCCAGCAGCGGACGAAACACTGAAGCTTTCTTT
size: .; J: TRBJ1-2; V: TRBV28; D: .; CDR3: CASRKPIWGGRNSNYGYTF; DNA: TGTGCCAGCAGGAAACCGATCTGGGGCGGACGGAATTCAAACTATGGCTACACCTTC
size: once; J: TRBJ2-2; V: TRBV9; D: TRBD2; CDR3: CASSFGGDTGELFF; DNA: TGTGCCAGCAGCTTTGGGGGGGACACCGGGGAGCTGTTTTTT
size: once; J: TRBJ2-1; V: TRBV9; D: TRBD2; CDR3: CASSPGAGGDNEQFF; DNA: TGTGCCAGCAGCCCCGGGGCGGGGGGAGACAATGAGCAGTTCTTC
size: once; J: TRBJ1-2; V: TRBV5-4; D: .; CDR3: CASRSSGTDNYGYTF; DNA: TGTGCCAGCAGATCCTCCGGGACGGATAACTATGGCTACACCTTC
size: few; J: TRBJ1-4; V: TRBV6-5; D: .; CDR3: CASSRAGREKLFF; DNA: TGTGCCAGCAGCCGGGCAGGGAGAGAAAAACTGTTTTTT
size: .; J: TRBJ2-3; V: TRBV7-2; D: .; CDR3: CASSPHYSTDTQYF; DNA: TGTGCCAGCAGCCCCCACTATAGCACAGATACGCAGTATTTT
size: .; J: TRBJ1-5; V: TRBV7-3; D: .; CDR3: CASRREPNQPQHF; DNA: TGTGCCAGCAGAAGGGAGCCCAATCAGCCCCAGCATTTT
size: .; J: TRBJ1-2; V: TRBV28; D: .; CDR3: CASRIGGSWNYGYTF; DNA: TGTGCCAGCAGGATTGGTGGGAGTTGGAACTATGGCTACACCTTC
size: few; J: TRBJ1-6; V: TRBV28; D: .; CDR3: CASIKGGDNSPLHF; DNA: TGTGCCAGCATAAAGGGGGGCGATAATTCACCCCTCCACTTT
size: few; J: TRBJ1-5; V: TRBV19; D: .; CDR3: CASSLLRQPQHF; DNA: TGTGCCAGTAGTTTGTTGAGGCAGCCCCAGCATTTT
size: .; J: TRBJ2-3; V: TRBV5-1; D: TRBD2; CDR3: CASNSGRVTDTQYF; DNA: TGCGCCAGCAACAGCGGGAGAGTCACAGATACGCAGTATTTT
size: once; J: TRBJ1-1; V: TRBV18; D: .; CDR3: CASSPRMNTEAFF; DNA: TGTGCCAGCTCACCTCGCATGAACACTGAAGCTTTCTTT
size: .; J: TRBJ1-6; V: TRBV6-5; D: TRBD1; CDR3: CASSPTGGAGSPLHF; DNA: TGTGCCAGCAGCCCTACAGGGGGCGCCGGTTCACCCCTCCACTTT
size: .; J: TRBJ2-5; V: TRBV7-3; D: TRBD1; CDR3: CASSLGQGRTQYF; DNA: TGTGCCAGCAGCTTAGGACAGGGAAGGACCCAGTACTTC
size: .; J: TRBJ2-7; V: TRBV5-4; D: .; CDR3: CASSLAGSLYEQYF; DNA: TGTGCCAGCAGCTTGGCCGGCAGCCTCTACGAGCAGTACTTC
size: .; J: TRBJ2-7; V: TRBV28; D: TRBD1; CDR3: CATTGGPYEQYF; DNA: TGTGCCACCACAGGGGGACCCTACGAGCAGTACTTC
size: .; J: TRBJ1-1; V: TRBV7-2; D: .; CDR3: CASSLGPYQGTEAFF; DNA: TGTGCCAGCAGCTTAGGACCATACCAAGGGACTGAAGCTTTCTTT
size: .; J: TRBJ2-3; V: TRBV28; D: TRBD1; CDR3: CASSPRGPTDTQYF; DNA: TGTGCCAGCAGCCCCAGGGGGCCCACAGATACGCAGTATTTT
size: .; J: TRBJ2-5; V: TRBV7-2; D: .; CDR3: CASSLGPRTSRAAGETQYF; DNA: TGTGCCAGCAGCTTAGGTCCCCGAACTTCCAGAGCGGCGGGAGAGACCCAGTACTTC
size: .; J: TRBJ1-3; V: TRBV4-3; D: .; CDR3: CASSPRGRTIYF; DNA: TGCGCCAGCAGCCCAAGGGGAAGGACCATATATTTT
size: few; J: TRBJ2-7; V: TRBV7-9; D: TRBD1; CDR3: CASSTMIGGTGAYEQYF; DNA: TGTGCCAGCAGCACTATGATCGGCGGGACAGGGGCCTACGAGCAGTACTTC
size: .; J: TRBJ2-5; V: TRBV5-1; D: TRBD2; CDR3: CASSRTSGGARETQYF; DNA: TGCGCCAGCAGTCGGACTAGCGGGGGGGCGAGGGAGACCCAGTACTTC
size: .; J: TRBJ1-1; V: TRBV20-1; D: .; CDR3: CSATDTQGAFF; DNA: TGCAGTGCTACCGACACTCAGGGAGCTTTCTTT
size: .; J: TRBJ2-7; V: TRBV11-3; D: TRBD1; CDR3: CASSRTGAVYEQYF; DNA: TGTGCCAGCAGCCGGACAGGGGCGGTTTACGAGCAGTACTTC
size: .; J: TRBJ1-2; V: TRBV6-5; D: TRBD1; CDR3: CATRQGARGYTF; DNA: TGTGCCACCCGACAGGGGGCGCGGGGCTACACCTTC
size: .; J: TRBJ2-7; V: TRBV6-1; D: .; CDR3: CASRWEPYEQYF; DNA: TGTGCCAGCAGGTGGGAACCCTACGAGCAGTACTTC
size: once; J: TRBJ2-7; V: TRBV11-2; D: TRBD1; CDR3: CASSAGQGWEQYF; DNA: TGTGCCAGCAGCGCGGGACAGGGGTGGGAGCAGTACTTC
size: .; J: TRBJ2-2; V: TRBV2; D: TRBD1; CDR3: CASTFGQGRAGELFF; DNA: TGTGCCAGCACCTTCGGACAGGGGAGGGCCGGGGAGCTGTTTTTT
size: .; J: TRBJ2-5; V: TRBV5-1; D: TRBD1; CDR3: CASSSGQGKQETQYF; DNA: TGCGCCAGCAGCTCGGGACAGGGAAAGCAAGAGACCCAGTACTTC
size: .; J: TRBJ2-2; V: TRBV6-5; D: .; CDR3: CASSPWLPYTGELFF; DNA: TGTGCCAGCAGCCCCTGGCTTCCTTACACCGGGGAGCTGTTTTTT
size: .; J: TRBJ2-3; V: TRBV5-4; D: .; CDR3: CASSSGLSENTQYF; DNA: TGTGCCAGCAGTTCCGGACTCTCCGAAAATACGCAGTATTTT
size: .; J: TRBJ2-1; V: TRBV25-1; D: .; CDR3: CASSGAEIYIEQFF; DNA: TGTGCCAGCAGTGGTGCGGAGATCTACATTGAACAGTTCTTC
size: few; J: TRBJ2-7; V: TRBV18; D: .; CDR3: CASSPEAFSYEQYF; DNA: TGTGCCAGCTCACCCGAGGCTTTCTCCTACGAGCAGTACTTC
size: .; J: TRBJ1-2; V: TRBV18; D: TRBD1; CDR3: CASSPGGAYGYTF; DNA: TGTGCCAGCTCCCCAGGGGGCGCATATGGCTACACCTTC
size: many; J: TRBJ1-1; V: TRBV19; D: .; CDR3: CASSRVQGVLNTEAFF; DNA: TGTGCCAGTAGTCGTGTACAGGGCGTCCTGAACACTGAAGCTTTCTTT
size: many; J: TRBJ2-7; V: TRBV2; D: .; CDR3: CASTEGTNSYEQYF; DNA: TGTGCCAGCACGGAGGGGACAAATTCCTACGAGCAGTACTTC
size: .; J: TRBJ2-4; V: TRBV25-1; D: TRBD1; CDR3: CASSEQGQGGIAKNIQYF; DNA: TGTGCCAGCAGTGAACAGGGACAGGGGGGGATAGCCAAAAACATTCAGTACTTC
size: .; J: TRBJ1-5; V: TRBV19; D: TRBD1; CDR3: CASSGAGGFLVQPQHF; DNA: TGTGCCAGTTCCGGGGCAGGGGGCTTTTTGGTTCAGCCCCAGCATTTT
size: few; J: TRBJ2-7; V: TRBV4-1; D: TRBD2; CDR3: CASSPESSGIPLEQYF; DNA: TGCGCCAGCAGCCCCGAATCTAGCGGGATCCCCCTCGAGCAGTACTTC
size: .; J: TRBJ1-2; V: TRBV6-5; D: .; CDR3: CASSRARTNYGYTF; DNA: TGTGCCAGCAGCAGGGCCCGAACGAACTATGGCTACACCTTC
size: .; J: TRBJ1-3; V: TRBV7-2; D: .; CDR3: CASSLVGASGNTIYF; DNA: TGTGCCAGCAGCTTAGTAGGGGCCTCTGGAAACACCATATATTTT
size: .; J: TRBJ1-4; V: TRBV5-1; D: .; CDR3: CASNVGGGSNEKLFF; DNA: TGCGCCAGCAATGTGGGGGGAGGATCCAATGAAAAACTGTTTTTT